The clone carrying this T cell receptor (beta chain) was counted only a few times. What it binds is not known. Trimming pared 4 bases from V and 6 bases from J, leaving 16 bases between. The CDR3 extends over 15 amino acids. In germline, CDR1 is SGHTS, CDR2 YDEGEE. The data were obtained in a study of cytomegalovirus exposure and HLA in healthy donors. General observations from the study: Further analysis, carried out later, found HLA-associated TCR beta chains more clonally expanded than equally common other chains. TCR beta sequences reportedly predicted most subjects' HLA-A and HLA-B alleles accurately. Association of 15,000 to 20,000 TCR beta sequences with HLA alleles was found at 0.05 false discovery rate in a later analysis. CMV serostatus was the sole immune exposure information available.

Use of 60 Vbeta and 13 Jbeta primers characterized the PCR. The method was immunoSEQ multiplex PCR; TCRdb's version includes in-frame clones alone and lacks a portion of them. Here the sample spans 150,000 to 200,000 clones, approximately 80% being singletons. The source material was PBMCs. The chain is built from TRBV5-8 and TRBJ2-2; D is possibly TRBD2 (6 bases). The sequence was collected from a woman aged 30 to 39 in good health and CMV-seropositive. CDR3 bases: TGTGCCAGCAGCCTCAGGGACTGGGGCGCCGGGGAGCTGTTTTTT. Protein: CASSLRDWGAGELFF.